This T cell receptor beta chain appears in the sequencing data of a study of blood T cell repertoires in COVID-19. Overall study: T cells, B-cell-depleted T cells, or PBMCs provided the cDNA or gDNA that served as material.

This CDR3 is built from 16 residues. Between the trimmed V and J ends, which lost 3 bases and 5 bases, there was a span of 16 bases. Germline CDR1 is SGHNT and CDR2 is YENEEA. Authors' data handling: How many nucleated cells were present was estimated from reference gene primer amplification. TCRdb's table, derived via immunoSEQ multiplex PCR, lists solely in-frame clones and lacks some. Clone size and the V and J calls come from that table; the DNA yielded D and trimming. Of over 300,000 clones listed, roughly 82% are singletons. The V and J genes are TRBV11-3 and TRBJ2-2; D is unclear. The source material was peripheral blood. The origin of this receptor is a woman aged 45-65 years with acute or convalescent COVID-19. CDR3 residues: CASSFGPRAGTGELFF. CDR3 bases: TGTGCCAGCAGCTTTGGCCCCCGAGCCGGGACCGGGGAGCTGTTTTTT.